This TCR beta chain comes out of a study of cytomegalovirus exposure and HLA in healthy donors. Study-wide results and limits: Listed as cytomegalovirus-associated were roughly 180 TCR beta chains. For cytomegalovirus status, the classifier reportedly gave diagnoses with high specificity and sensitivity. Several of the most significant clusters were apparently associated with common viral pathogens in a later analysis. Researchers reportedly found TCR beta sequences accurately predicted most subjects' HLA-A and HLA-B alleles.

Notes on this clone: Its antigen is still unknown.

The study ran its PCR with 60 Vbeta and 13 Jbeta primers. Profiling relied on immunoSEQ multiplex PCR, and the TCRdb table lists in-frame clones only, not all of them. Here the sample table reports 200,000 to 250,000 clones. Trimming cost V 6 bases and J 5 bases; bases outside gene matches: 11. CDR1 and CDR2 from the germline V gene are MDHEN and SYDVKM. The CDR3 has 16 amino acids. V is TRBV28 and J is TRBJ2-1; TRBD1 matches at 9 bases. The TCR was taken from a girl aged 2 to 10 in good health and CMV-seropositive. The sequenced sample was PBMCs. CDR3 loop: CASSSNDRGLDNEQFF. The DNA of the CDR3 is TGTGCCAGCAGCTCTAATGACAGGGGGTTGGACAATGAGCAGTTCTTC.